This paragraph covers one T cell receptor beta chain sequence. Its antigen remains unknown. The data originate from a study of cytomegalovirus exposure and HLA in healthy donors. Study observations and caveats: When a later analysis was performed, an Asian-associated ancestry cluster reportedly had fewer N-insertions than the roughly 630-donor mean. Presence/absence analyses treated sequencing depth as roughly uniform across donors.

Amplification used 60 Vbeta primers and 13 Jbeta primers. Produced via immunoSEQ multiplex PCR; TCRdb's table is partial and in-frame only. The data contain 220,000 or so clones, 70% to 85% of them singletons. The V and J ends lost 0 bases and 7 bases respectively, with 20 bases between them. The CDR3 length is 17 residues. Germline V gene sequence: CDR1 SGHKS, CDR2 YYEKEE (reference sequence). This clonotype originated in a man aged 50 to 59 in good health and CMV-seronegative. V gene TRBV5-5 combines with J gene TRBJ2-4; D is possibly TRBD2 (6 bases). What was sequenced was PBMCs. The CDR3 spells CASSLAYSGDPNNIQYF. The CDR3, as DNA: TGTGCCAGCAGCTTGGCCTACTCGGGAGACCCTAATAACATTCAGTACTTC.